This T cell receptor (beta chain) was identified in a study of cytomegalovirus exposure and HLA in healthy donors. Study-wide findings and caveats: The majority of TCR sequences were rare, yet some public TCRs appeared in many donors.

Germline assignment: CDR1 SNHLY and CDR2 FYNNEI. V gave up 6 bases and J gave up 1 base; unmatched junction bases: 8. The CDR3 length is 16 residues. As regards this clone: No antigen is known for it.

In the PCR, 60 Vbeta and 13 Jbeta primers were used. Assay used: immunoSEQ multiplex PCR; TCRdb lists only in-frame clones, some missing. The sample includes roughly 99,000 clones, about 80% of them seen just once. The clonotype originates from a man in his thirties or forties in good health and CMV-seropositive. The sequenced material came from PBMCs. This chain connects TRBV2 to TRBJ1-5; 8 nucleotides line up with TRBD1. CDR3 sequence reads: CASSVQGVESNQPQHF. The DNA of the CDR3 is TGTGCCAGCAGCGTACAGGGGGTGGAGAGCAATCAGCCCCAGCATTTT.